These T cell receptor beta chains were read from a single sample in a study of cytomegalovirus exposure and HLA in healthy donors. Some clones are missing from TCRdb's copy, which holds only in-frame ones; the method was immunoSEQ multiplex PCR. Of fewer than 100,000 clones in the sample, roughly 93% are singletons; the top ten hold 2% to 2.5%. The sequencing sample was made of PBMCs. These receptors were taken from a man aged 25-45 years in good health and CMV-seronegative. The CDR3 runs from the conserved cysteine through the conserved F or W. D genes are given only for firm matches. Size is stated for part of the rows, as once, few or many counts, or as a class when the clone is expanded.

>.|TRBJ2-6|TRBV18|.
TGTGCCAGCCTAGATTCTGGGGCCAACGTCCTGACTTTC
CASLDSGANVLTF
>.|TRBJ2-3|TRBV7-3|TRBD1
TGTGCCAGCAGCTTTAGGGGACAGGGTGGATCAGATACGCAGTATTTT
CASSFRGQGGSDTQYF
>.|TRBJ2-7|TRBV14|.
TGTGCCAGCAGCCAGAGCTACGAGCAGTACTTC
CASSQSYEQYF
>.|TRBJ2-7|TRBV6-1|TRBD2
TGTGCCAGCAGTCGGGGGGCTAGCGGGACCTACGAGCAGTACTTC
CASSRGASGTYEQYF
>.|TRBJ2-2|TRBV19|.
TGTGCCAGTAGTATAGGTGGGGGCCCCGGGGAGCTGTTTTTT
CASSIGGGPGELFF
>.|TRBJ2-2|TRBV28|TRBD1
TGTGCCAGCATCCGACAGGGGTTTAGCGGGGAGCTGTTTTTT
CASIRQGFSGELFF
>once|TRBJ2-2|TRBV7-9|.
TGTGCCAGCAGCCCACAGGGTAACACCGGGGAGCTGTTTTTT
CASSPQGNTGELFF
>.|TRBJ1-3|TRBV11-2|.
TGTGCCAGCAGCTTAGCCATTGGTGGAGCTGGAAACACCATATATTTT
CASSLAIGGAGNTIYF
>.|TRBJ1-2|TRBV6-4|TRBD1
TGTGCCAGCAGTGACCCGACAGGGGCTGTTTATGGCTACACCTTC
CASSDPTGAVYGYTF
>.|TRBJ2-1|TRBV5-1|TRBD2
TGCGCCAGCAGCCTGCGACTAGCGGGAGGGTATAGTGAGCAGTTCTTC
CASSLRLAGGYSEQFF
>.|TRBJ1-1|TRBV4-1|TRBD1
TGCGCCAGCAGCCATCAGGGGGGCACTGAAGCTTTCTTT
CASSHQGGTEAFF
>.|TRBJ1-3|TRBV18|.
TGTGCCAGCTCACCAAGAGAGACAGTCTCTGGAAACACCATATATTTT
CASSPRETVSGNTIYF
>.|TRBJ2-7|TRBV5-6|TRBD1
TGTGCCAGCAGCCCGGGGACAGAAATAGCCTACGAGCAGTACTTC
CASSPGTEIAYEQYF
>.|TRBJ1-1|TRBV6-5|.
TGTGCCAGCAGCCGGGGGAGGACTGAAGCTTTCTTT
CASSRGRTEAFF
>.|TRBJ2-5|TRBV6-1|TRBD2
TGTGCCAGCGGCATTAGCGGGAGTGTCCAAGAGACCCAGTACTTC
CASGISGSVQETQYF
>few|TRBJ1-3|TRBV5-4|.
TGTGCCAGCAGCCAGGATGGAAACACCATATATTTT
CASSQDGNTIYF
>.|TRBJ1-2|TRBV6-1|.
TGTGCCAGCAGTGGCAGGGTGGGCTATGGCTACACCTTC
CASSGRVGYGYTF
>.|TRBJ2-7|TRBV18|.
TGTGCCAGCTCACCGATAGGGGTAGACGAGCAGTACTTC
CASSPIGVDEQYF
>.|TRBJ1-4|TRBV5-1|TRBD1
TGCGCCAGCAGCTTGGTAGGGACAGGGTCTGAAAAACTGTTTTTT
CASSLVGTGSEKLFF
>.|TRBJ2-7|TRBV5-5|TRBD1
TGTGCCAGCAGCCTCAGACAGGGGACCCCCTACGAGCAGTACTTC
CASSLRQGTPYEQYF
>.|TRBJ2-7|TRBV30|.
TGTGCCTGGCGGAGCTTGTACGAGCAGTACTTC
CAWRSLYEQYF
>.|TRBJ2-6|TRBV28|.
.
CASSTSGLNSGANVLTF
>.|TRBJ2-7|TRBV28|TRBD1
TGTGCCAGCAGTTTCCAGGGGGCGATGGATGAGCAGTACTTC
CASSFQGAMDEQYF
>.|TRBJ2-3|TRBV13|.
TGTGCCAGCAGCTTAGCGCAGGGCCAAGATACGCAGTATTTT
CASSLAQGQDTQYF
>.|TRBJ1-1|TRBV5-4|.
TGTGCCAGCAGCTCCGTTTCCGCGCGGGGGAACACTGAAGCTTTCTTT
CASSSVSARGNTEAFF
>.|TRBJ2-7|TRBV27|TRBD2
TGTGCCAGCAGTAGTACTAGCGGGAGCCCCTACGAGCAGTACTTC
CASSSTSGSPYEQYF
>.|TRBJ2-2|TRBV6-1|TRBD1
TGTGCCAGCAACTGGGACAGGGAGACCGGGGAGCTGTTTTTT
CASNWDRETGELFF
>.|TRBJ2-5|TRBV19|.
TGTGCCAGTAGTAACCCGGCGGCAGAGACCCAGTACTTC
CASSNPAAETQYF
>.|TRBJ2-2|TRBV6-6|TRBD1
TGTGCCAGCAGTTACTCGGACAGGACCGGGGAGCTGTTTTTT
CASSYSDRTGELFF
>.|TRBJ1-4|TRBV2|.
TGTGCCAGCCTGACAGGAAAAGGAGAAAAACTGTTTTTT
CASLTGKGEKLFF
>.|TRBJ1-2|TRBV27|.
TGTGCCAGCAGCCAATCCCCGGACAGCCTCTTCCAGGGCTACACCTTC
CASSQSPDSLFQGYTF